This T cell receptor (beta chain) was observed in a study of OX40 agonist ivuxolimab in advanced cancers. Repertoires were generated with immunoSEQ multiplex PCR, while TCRdb's copy carries only in-frame clones and drops some. The sample includes 40,000 to 50,000 clones, 86% of them seen just once. The TCR comes from an adult with an advanced solid tumor such as melanoma, head and neck, liver or kidney cancer. Sample: CD4+ or CD8+ T cells sorted from blood, taken in a trial of the OX40 agonist ivuxolimab.

The CDR3 bases are TGTGCCAGCAGCTCGAGGACTAGCGGGGATGAGCAGTTCTTC. Translation gives CASSSRTSGDEQFF. The V gene is TRBV9, the J gene TRBJ2-1; TRBD2 aligns across 12 bases. The germline gives CDR1 SGDLS, CDR2 YYNGEE. The CDR3 runs 14 residues. With V trimmed by 4 bases and J by 8 bases, 4 bases remained unmatched.